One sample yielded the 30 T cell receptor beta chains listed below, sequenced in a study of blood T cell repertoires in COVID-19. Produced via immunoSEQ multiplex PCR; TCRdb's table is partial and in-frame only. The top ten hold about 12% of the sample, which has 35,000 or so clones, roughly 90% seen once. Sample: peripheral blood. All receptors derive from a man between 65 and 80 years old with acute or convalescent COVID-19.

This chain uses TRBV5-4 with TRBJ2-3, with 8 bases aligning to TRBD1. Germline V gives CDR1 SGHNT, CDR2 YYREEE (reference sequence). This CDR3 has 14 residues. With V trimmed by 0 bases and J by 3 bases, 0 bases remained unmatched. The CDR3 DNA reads TGTGCCAGCAGCTTGGACAGGGGGACAGATACGCAGTATTTT. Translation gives CASSLDRGTDTQYF. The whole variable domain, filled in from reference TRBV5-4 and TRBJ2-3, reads ETGVTQSPTHLIKTRGQQVTLRCSSQSGHNTVSWYQQALGQGPQFIFQYYREEENGRGNFPPRFSGLQFPNYSSELNVNALELDDSALYLCASSLDRGTDTQYFGPGTRLTVL.

DNA of the CDR3: TGTGCCAGCTCACCTCTACTAGCGGGAACGAACACCGGGGAGCTGTTTTTT. Protein product: CASSPLLAGTNTGELFF. The chain joins TRBV18 to TRBJ2-2, with TRBD2 matching over 10 bases. This CDR3 contains 17 residues. Germline values: CDR1 KGHSH, CDR2 LQKENI. Losses at the gene ends were 3 bases for V and 0 bases for J; bases not matched to a gene: 4.

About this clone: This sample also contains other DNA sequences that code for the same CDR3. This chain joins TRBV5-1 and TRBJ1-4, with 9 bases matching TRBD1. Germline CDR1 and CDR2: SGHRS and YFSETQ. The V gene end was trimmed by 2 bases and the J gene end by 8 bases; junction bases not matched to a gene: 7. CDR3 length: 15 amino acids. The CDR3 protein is CASSLLQGAGEKLFF. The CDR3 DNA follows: TGCGCCAGCAGCTTATTACAGGGGGCAGGGGAAAAACTGTTTTTT.

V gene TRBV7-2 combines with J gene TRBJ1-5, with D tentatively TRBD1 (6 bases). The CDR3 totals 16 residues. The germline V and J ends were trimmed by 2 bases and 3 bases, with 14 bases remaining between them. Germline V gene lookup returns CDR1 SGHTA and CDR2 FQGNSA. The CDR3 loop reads CASSLHSTGNNQPQHF. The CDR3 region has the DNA TGTGCCAGCAGCTTACACAGTACAGGGAACAATCAGCCCCAGCATTTT.

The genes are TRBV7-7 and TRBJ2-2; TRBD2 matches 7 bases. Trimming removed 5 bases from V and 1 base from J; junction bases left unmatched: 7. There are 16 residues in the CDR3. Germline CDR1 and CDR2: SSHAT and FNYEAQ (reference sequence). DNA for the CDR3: TGTGCCAGCAGCCCCCGCCGGACTAGGAACACCGGGGAGCTGTTTTTT. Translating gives CASSPRRTRNTGELFF.

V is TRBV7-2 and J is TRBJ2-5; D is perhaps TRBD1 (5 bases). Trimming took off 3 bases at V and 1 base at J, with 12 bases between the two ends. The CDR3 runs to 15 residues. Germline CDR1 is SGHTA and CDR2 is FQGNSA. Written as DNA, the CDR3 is TGTGCCAGCAGCTTCAATAAGGGGTCCCAAGAGACCCAGTACTTC. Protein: CASSFNKGSQETQYF.

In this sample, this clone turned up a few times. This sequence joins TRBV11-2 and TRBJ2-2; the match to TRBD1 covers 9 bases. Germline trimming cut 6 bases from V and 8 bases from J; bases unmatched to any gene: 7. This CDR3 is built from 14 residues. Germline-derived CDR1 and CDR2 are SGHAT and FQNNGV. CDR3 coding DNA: TGTGCCAGCAGATTGGACAGGGGTGCTGGGGAGCTGTTTTTT. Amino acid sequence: CASRLDRGAGELFF.

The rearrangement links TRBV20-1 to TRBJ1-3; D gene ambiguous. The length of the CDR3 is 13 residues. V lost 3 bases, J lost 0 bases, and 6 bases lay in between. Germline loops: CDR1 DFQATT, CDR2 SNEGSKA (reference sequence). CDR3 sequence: CSASAISGNTIYF. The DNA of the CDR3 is TGCAGTGCTAGTGCCATCTCTGGAAACACCATATATTTT.

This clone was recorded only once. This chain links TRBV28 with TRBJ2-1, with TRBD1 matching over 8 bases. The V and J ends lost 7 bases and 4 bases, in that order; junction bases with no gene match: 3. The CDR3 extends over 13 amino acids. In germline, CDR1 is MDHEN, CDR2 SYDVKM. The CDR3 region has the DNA TGTGCCAGCACCCGACAGGGGTACAATGAGCAGTTCTTC. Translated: CASTRQGYNEQFF.

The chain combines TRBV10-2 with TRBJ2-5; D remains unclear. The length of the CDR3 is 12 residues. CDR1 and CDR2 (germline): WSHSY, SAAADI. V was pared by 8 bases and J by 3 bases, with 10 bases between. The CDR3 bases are TGCGCCAGCTTGAGTGAGGAAGAGACCCAGTACTTC. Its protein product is CASLSEEETQYF.

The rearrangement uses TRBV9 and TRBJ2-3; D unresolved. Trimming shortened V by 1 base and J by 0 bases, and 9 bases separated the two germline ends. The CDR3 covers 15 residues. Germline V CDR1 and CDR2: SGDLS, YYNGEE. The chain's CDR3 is CASSVYMSSTDTQYF. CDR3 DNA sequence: TGTGCCAGCAGCGTATATATGTCTAGCACAGATACGCAGTATTTT.

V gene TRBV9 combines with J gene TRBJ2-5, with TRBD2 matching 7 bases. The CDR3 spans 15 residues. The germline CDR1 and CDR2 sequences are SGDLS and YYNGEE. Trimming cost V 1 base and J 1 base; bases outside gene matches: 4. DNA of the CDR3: TGTGCCAGCAGCGTATATGGGGGGGGCCAAGAGACCCAGTACTTC. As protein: CASSVYGGGQETQYF.

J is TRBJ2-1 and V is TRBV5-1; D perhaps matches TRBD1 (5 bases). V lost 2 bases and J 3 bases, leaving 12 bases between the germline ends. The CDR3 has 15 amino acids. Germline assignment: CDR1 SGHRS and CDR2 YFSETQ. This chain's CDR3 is CASSFGQGFYNEQFF. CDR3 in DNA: TGCGCCAGCAGCTTCGGGCAGGGCTTCTACAATGAGCAGTTCTTC. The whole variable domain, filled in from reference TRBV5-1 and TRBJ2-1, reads KAGVTQTPRYLIKTRGQQVTLSCSPISGHRSVSWYQQTPGQGLQFLFEYFSETQRNKGNFPGRFSGRQFSNSRSEMNVSTLELGDSALYLCASSFGQGFYNEQFFGPGTRLTVL.

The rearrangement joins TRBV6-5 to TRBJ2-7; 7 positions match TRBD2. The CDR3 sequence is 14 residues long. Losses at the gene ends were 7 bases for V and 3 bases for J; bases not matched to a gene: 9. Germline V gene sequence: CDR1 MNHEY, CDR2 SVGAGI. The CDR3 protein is CASTPVGTIYEQYF. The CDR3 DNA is TGTGCCAGCACTCCCGTAGGGACTATCTACGAGCAGTACTTC.

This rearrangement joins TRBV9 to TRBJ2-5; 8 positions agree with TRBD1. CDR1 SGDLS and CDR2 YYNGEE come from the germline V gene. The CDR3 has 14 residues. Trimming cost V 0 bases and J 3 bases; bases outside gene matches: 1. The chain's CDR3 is CASSVETGEETQYF. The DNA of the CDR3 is TGTGCCAGCAGCGTAGAGACAGGGGAAGAGACCCAGTACTTC.

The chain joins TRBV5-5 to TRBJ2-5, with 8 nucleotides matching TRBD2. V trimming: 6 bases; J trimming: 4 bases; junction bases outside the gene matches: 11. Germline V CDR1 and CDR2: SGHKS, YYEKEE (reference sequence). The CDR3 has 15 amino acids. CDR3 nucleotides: TGTGCCAGCACCCCCGGTCTAGCGGGTGGAGAGACCCAGTACTTC. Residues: CASTPGLAGGETQYF.

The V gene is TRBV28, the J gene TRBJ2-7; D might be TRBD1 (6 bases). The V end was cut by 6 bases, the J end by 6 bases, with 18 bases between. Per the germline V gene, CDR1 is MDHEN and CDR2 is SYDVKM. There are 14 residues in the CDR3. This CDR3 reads CASRGTGIAGEQYF. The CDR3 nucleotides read TGTGCCAGCAGGGGAACAGGGATTGCCGGCGAGCAGTACTTC. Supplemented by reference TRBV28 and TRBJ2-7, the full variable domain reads DVKVTQSSRYLVKRTGEKVFLECVQDMDHENMFWYRQDPGLGLRLIYFSYDVKMKEKGDIPEGYSVSREKKERFSLILESASTNQTSMYLCASRGTGIAGEQYFGPGTRLTVT.

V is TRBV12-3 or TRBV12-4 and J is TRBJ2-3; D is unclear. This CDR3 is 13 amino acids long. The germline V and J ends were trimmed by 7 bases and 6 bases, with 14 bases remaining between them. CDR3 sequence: CASNLMPADTQYF. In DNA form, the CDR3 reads TGTGCCAGCAACCTAATGCCCGCGGATACGCAGTATTTT.

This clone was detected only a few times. DNA of the CDR3: TGTGCCAGTAGCCCCTTAGACAGGGGCGGGGATCAGCCCCAGCATTTT. This sequence encodes CASSPLDRGGDQPQHF. V is TRBV19 and J is TRBJ1-5, with 8 nucleotides matching TRBD1. The germline V gene encodes CDR1 LNHDA and CDR2 SQIVND (reference sequence). This CDR3 comprises 16 residues. V trimming: 6 bases; J trimming: 5 bases; junction bases outside the gene matches: 12.

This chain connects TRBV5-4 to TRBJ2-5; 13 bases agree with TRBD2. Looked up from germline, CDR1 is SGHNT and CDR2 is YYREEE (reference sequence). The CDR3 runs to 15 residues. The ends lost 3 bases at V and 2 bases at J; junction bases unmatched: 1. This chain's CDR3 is CASSSGLAGQETQYF. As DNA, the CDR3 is TGTGCCAGCAGCTCGGGACTAGCGGGACAAGAGACCCAGTACTTC.

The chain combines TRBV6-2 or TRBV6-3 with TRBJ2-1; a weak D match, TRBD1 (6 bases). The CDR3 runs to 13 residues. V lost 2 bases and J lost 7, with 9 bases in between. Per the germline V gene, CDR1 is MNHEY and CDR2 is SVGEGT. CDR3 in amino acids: CASSYKGENEQFF. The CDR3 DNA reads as TGTGCCAGCAGTTACAAGGGGGAAAATGAGCAGTTCTTC.

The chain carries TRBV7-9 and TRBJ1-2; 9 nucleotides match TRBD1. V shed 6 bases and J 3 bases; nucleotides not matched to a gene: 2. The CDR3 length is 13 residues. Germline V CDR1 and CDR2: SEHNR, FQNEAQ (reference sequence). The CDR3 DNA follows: TGTGCCAGCAGGCGGACAGGGGACTATGGCTACACCTTC. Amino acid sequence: CASRRTGDYGYTF.

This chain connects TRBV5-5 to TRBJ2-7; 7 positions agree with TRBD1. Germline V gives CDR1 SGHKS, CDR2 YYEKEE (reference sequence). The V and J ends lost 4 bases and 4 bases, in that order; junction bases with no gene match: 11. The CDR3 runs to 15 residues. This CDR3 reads CASSRMTGQEYEQYF. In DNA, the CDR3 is TGTGCCAGCAGCCGGATGACAGGGCAAGAATACGAGCAGTACTTC.

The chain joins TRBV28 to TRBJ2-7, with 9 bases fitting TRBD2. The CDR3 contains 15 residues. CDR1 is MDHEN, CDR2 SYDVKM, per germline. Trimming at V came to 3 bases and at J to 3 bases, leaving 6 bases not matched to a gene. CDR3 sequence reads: CASSLGQREVYEQYF. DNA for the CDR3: TGTGCCAGCAGTTTGGGGCAGCGGGAGGTCTACGAGCAGTACTTC.

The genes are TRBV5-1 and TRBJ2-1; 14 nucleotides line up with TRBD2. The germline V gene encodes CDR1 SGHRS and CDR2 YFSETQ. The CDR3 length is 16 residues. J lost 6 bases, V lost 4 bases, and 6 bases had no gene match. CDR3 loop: CASSGTSGRGGNEQFF. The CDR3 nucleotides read TGCGCCAGCAGCGGGACTAGCGGGAGAGGAGGCAATGAGCAGTTCTTC. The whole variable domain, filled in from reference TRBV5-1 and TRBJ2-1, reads KAGVTQTPRYLIKTRGQQVTLSCSPISGHRSVSWYQQTPGQGLQFLFEYFSETQRNKGNFPGRFSGRQFSNSRSEMNVSTLELGDSALYLCASSGTSGRGGNEQFFGPGTRLTVL.

CDR3 DNA sequence: TGTGCCAGCAGTTCAGCTAGTCCGAGCTCCTACAATGAGCAGTTCTTC. Translated: CASSSASPSSYNEQFF. The chain carries TRBV6-2 or TRBV6-3 and TRBJ2-1; no clear D gene. Trimming shortened V by 4 bases and J by 0 bases, and 13 bases separated the two germline ends. Germline V gene lookup returns CDR1 MNHEY and CDR2 SVGEGT. There are 16 residues in the CDR3.

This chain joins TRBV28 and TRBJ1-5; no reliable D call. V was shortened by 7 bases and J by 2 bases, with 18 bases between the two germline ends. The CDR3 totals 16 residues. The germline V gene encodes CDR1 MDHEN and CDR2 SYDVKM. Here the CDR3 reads CASNLMVMQGNQPQHF. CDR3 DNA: TGTGCCAGCAACCTTATGGTGATGCAGGGCAATCAGCCCCAGCATTTT.

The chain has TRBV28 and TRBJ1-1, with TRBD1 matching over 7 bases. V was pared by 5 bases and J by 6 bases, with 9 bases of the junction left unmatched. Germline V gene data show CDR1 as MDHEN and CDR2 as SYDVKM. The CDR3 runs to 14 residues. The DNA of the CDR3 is TGTGCCAGCAGTCCCCCAGGGGGGAGCGCTGAAGCTTTCTTT. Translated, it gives CASSPPGGSAEAFF. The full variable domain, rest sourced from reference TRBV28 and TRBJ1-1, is DVKVTQSSRYLVKRTGEKVFLECVQDMDHENMFWYRQDPGLGLRLIYFSYDVKMKEKGDIPEGYSVSREKKERFSLILESASTNQTSMYLCASSPPGGSAEAFFGQGTRLTVV.

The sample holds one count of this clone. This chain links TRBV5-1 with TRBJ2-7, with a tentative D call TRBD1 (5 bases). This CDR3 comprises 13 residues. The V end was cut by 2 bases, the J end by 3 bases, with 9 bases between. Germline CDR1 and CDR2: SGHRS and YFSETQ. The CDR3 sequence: CASSLTGGYEQYF. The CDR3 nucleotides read TGCGCCAGCAGCTTAACAGGCGGCTACGAGCAGTACTTC.

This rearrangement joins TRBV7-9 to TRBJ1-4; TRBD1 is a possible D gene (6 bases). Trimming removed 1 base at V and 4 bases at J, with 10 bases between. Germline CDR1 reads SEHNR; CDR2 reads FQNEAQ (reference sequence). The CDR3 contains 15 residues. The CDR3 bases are TGTGCCAGCAGCTTAGGGGCAGGGGATAATGAAAAACTGTTTTTT. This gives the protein CASSLGAGDNEKLFF.